This T cell receptor beta chain was documented in a study of blood T cell repertoires in COVID-19. Study as a whole: Italy, Spain and the United States were the sources of the convalescent and acute COVID-19 samples. Sources were T cells, B-cell-depleted T cells, or PBMCs; the material itself was cDNA or gDNA.

Germline V gene data show CDR1 as LNHDA and CDR2 as SQIVND (reference sequence). The CDR3 is 15 residues long. The V end lost 6 bases, the J end lost 6 bases, and 18 bases lay between the germline ends. Authors' methods: Estimation of nucleated cell counts relied on the amplification of reference gene primers. Here immunoSEQ multiplex PCR was the method, and the copy in TCRdb shows in-frame clones only, minus some. The D gene and trimming were derived from the DNA, and the V and J assignments and clone size from that table. Of about 98,000 clones listed, approximately 86% are singletons. The chain links TRBV19 to TRBJ1-5; the D is unclear. The specimen was peripheral blood. The source is a man aged 45-60 years with active or convalescent COVID-19. The CDR3 coding sequence is TGTGCCAGTAGCCCATGGAGGAGGGAAATTCAGCCCCAGCATTTT. Protein product: CASSPWRREIQPQHF.